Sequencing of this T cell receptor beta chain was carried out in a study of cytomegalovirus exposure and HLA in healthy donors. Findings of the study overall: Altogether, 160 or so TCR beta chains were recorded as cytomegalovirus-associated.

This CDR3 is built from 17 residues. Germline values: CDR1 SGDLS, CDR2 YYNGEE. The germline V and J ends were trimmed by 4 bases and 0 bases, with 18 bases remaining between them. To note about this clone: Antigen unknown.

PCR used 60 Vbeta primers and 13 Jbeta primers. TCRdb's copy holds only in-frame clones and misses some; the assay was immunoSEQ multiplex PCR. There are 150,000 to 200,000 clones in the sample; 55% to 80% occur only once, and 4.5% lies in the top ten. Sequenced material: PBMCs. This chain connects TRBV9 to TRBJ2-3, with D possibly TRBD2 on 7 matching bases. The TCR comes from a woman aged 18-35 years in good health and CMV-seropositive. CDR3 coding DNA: TGTGCCAGCAGCACAGGACTCGGGGGGCGCAGCACAGATACGCAGTATTTT. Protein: CASSTGLGGRSTDTQYF.